Below, one TCR beta chain is given with its context. The antigen it binds to is not known. One base away there is no much larger clone; base qualities are not given. These data come from a study of T cells in Graves' hyperthyroidism and ophthalmopathy (dated by TCRdb to between 2017 and 2020). Broadly, across the study: Peripheral blood samples were taken at the time of initial diagnosis, prior to any treatment. To identify distinguishing TCR V-J signatures, a discovery cohort of about a hundred patients was used, comprising 43 with Graves' ophthalmopathy and about 59 with stable Graves' hyperthyroidism. Whether ophthalmopathy could be predicted prospectively was tested in an independent validation cohort made up of roughly 19 hyperthyroidism patients plus 17 patients who later progressed to ophthalmopathy. The 90 or so discovery patients were randomly split 7:3 into training and test sets. In addition, the study compared T-cell repertoires in thyroid tissue and in blood from about 6 Graves' hyperthyroidism patients. After blood sampling, hyperthyroidism patients were treated with methimazole at a starting dose of 30 mg daily, and ophthalmopathy patients were treated with high-dose intravenous methylprednisolone. The paper reports TCR Vbeta CDR3 sequencing of fewer than 150 peripheral blood samples: 40 or so ophthalmopathy, under 85 hyperthyroidism and 17 progressor patients. What the study reported, not specific to this receptor: Most expanded thyroid clonotypes (frequency above 0.001) were also found in blood, which suggests that blood repertoires may mirror thyroid immune responses. No statistical method was used to set the sample size in advance, and investigators knew the group allocation. Ophthalmopathy was separated from stable hyperthyroidism by a 13 V-J signature model, with around 88% sensitivity and about 81% specificity obtained in cross-validation and 80%/75% obtained in testing. In validation, the model predicted progression to ophthalmopathy a median of roughly 6.5 months before onset, with 70% to 71% sensitivity and roughly 79% specificity.

A patient counted as having stable Graves' hyperthyroidism if no progression to ophthalmopathy occurred over 18 months of follow-up. Hyperthyroidism patients were newly diagnosed, with disease duration under 2 months, and aged 18 to 65 years. Exclusion was applied to patients with uncontrolled infections, other autoimmune diseases, pregnancy or lactation. Clinical symptoms, serum thyroxine and TRAb, thyroid ultrasound, and orbital computed tomography formed the basis for the diagnoses. Ficoll-Paque density gradient centrifugation was used to isolate PBMCs from 10 ml of fresh peripheral blood. Total RNA was extracted using Trizol reagent, and RNA quality was assessed on an Agilent 2100 Bioanalyzer. At the junction V is shortened by 0 bases and J by 2 bases; bases outside the gene matches: 4. According to the germline V gene, CDR1 reads LGHNA and CDR2 reads YNFKEQ. The CDR3 has 16 amino acids, counting the end cysteine and phenylalanine. The kept DNA is CDR3 alone, 48 bases in frame from the first base.

TCR beta CDR3 regions were amplified from RNA transcripts. A first-round RT-PCR of the TCR CDR3 used the HTBI primer set with the Qiagen OneStep RT-PCR kit. A second multiplex PCR round built the libraries, followed by size selection and purification. Libraries were sequenced paired-end with 100 bp reads on an Illumina HiSeq2000. The source study handled its data this way. SOAPnuke was used to process the raw data, removing reads that contained adapters or uncalled bases, had a mean Phred below 15, or lacked an exact match to the constant primer or identifier. High-quality paired reads were merged with COPE v1.2.5, and unique nucleotide sequences were defined as clonotypes. Clonotypes were aligned to IMGT TRBV, TRBD and TRBJ reference segments using MiTCR v1.1. Only V-J combinations with frequency above 0.0001, covering 99% to 99.2% of repertoires, were analysed. A TCS score was defined as the ratio of F50 (clonal expansion) to E x V (chaos), with BLOSUM62-based TCRdist applied between CDR3 peptides within each V-J. Welch's t-statistics and random forest reduced around 510 V-J features to under 15, which were used in a naive Bayes classifier (R e1071). Using fastp trimming at Q25 and MiXCR clonotype assembly, TCRdb reanalyzed the public sequencing data and kept in-frame beta chains. Under each unique CDR3 protein, matching rows form one entry showing the most common genes and DNA. TCRdb's processing, not the study's, gives the V and J calls here. The sample contains around 340,000 distinct CDR3 sequences, over 15% of them found a single time. The top ten constitute about 53% of the sample.

The sequence was collected from a woman in her forties or fifties with Graves' hyperthyroidism. The sequenced sample was blood. The chain uses TRBV4-2 and TRBJ2-3, with 8 bases aligning to TRBD2. The CDR3 reads CASSQEAGATTDTQYF. The sequence in DNA is TGTGCCAGCAGCCAAGAAGCGGGGGCCACCACAGATACGCAGTATTTT.